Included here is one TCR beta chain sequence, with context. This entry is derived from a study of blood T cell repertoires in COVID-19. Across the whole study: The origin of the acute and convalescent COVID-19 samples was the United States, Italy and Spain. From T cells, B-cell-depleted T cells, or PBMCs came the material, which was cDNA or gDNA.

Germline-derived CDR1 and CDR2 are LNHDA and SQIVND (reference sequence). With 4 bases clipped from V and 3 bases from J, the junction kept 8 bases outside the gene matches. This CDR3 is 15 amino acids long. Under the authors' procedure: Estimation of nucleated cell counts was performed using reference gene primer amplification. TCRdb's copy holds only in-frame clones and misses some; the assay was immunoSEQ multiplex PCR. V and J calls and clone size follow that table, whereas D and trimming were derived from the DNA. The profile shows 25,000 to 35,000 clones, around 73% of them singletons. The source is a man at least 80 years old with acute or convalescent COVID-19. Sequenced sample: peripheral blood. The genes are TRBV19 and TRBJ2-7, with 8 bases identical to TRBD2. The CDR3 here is CASSTSGTRYYEQYF. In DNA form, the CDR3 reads TGTGCCAGTAGTACTTCCGGGACTAGATACTACGAGCAGTACTTC.